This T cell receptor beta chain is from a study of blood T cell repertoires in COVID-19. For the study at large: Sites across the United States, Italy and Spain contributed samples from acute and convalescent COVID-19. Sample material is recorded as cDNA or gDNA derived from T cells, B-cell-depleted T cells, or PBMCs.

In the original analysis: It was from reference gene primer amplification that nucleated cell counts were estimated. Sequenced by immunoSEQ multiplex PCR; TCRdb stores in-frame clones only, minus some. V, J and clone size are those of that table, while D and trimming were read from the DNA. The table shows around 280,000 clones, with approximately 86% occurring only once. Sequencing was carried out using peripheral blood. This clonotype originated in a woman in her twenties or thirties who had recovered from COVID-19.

CDR3 nucleotide sequence: TGTGCCAGTAGTACCCCGGACAGGGGATGGTCTCAGCCCCAGCATTTT. This gives the protein CASSTPDRGWSQPQHF. The chain joins TRBV19 to TRBJ1-5; 9 positions agree with TRBD1. The germline V gene has CDR1 LNHDA and CDR2 SQIVND (reference sequence). With 4 bases clipped from V and 6 bases from J, the junction kept 10 bases outside the gene matches. This CDR3 spans 16 amino acids.